This entry lists 18 T cell receptor beta chains sequenced from one sample in a study of T-cell reconstitution after alpha-beta-depleted transplantation in children. Preparation of the TCRbeta library involved a method that used unique molecular identifiers. TCRdb processed the PCR reads anew with MiXCR; each CDR3 protein has one entry. The table records over 450,000 distinct CDR3 sequences, approximately 10% of them present only once. The sample here was PBMCs, taken before TCRalphabeta/CD19-depleted stem cell transplant. Receptors originate from a child aged 2 to 15 with inherited bone marrow failure, due to receive a stem cell transplant.

Many counts were recorded for this clonotype. The V gene is TRBV29-1, the J gene TRBJ2-3; D call uncertain. The V and J ends lost 0 bases and 6 bases respectively, with 13 bases between them. Per germline, CDR1 SQVTM and CDR2 ANQGSEA. This CDR3 comprises 14 residues. The CDR3 sequence: CSVEDHGAGDTQYF. The CDR3 DNA sequence: TGCAGCGTTGAAGATCATGGTGCTGGGGATACGCAGTATTTT.

This clonotype was seen a few times. The rearrangement joins TRBV5-6 to TRBJ1-4, with D maybe TRBD1 (6 bases). This CDR3 contains 14 residues. V was trimmed by 2 bases and J by 6 bases, leaving 11 bases between them. Germline loops: CDR1 SGHDT, CDR2 YYEEEE. CDR3 protein: CASSLFAGDEKLFF. Written as DNA, the CDR3 is TGTGCCAGCAGCTTATTTGCAGGGGATGAAAAACTGTTTTTT.

This clonotype has ten or more counts. The V call is TRBV20-1, the J call TRBJ1-1; D uncertain. V lost 8 bases and J 4 bases, leaving 11 bases between the germline ends. The CDR3 is 11 residues long. Germline loops: CDR1 DFQATT, CDR2 SNEGSKA (reference sequence). CDR3 DNA sequence: TGCAGTACTCGCGCTATCACTGAAGCTTTCTTT. It yields the protein CSTRAITEAFF.

There are many counts of this clonotype. CDR3 sequence reads: CASRTGDTDTQYF. The CDR3 DNA reads as TGTGCCAGCAGGACAGGGGACACAGATACGCAGTATTTT. V is TRBV12-3 or TRBV12-4 and J is TRBJ2-3; the match to TRBD1 covers 8 bases. This CDR3 spans 13 amino acids. J was trimmed by 2 bases and V by 6 bases; bases with no gene match: 1.

Comment on this clonotype: This sequence may be a read error, since a much larger clone differs from it by one base. J is TRBJ2-7 and V is TRBV7-2; no reliable D call. Trimming pared 5 bases from V and 3 bases from J, leaving 14 bases between. Germline loops: CDR1 SGHTA, CDR2 FQGNSA. The CDR3 has 14 residues. The CDR3 DNA is TGTGCCAGCAGCCACCTAGGACGAGTCTACGAGCAGTACTTC. Protein sequence: CASSHLGRVYEQYF. Full variable domain (outside the CDR3, taken from reference TRBV7-2 and TRBJ2-7): GAGVSQSPSNKVTEKGKDVELRCDPISGHTALYWYRQSLGQGLEFLIYFQGNSAPDKSGLPSDRFSAERTGGSVSTLTIQRTQQEDSAVYLCASSHLGRVYEQYFGPGTRLTVT.

There are many counts of this clonotype. The V gene is TRBV29-1, the J gene TRBJ2-1; no definite D call. The V end lost 3 bases, the J end lost 0 bases, and 9 bases lay between the germline ends. This CDR3 is 14 amino acids long. Germline loops: CDR1 SQVTM, CDR2 ANQGSEA. The CDR3 reads CSVEGYLSYNEQFF. CDR3 sequence (DNA): TGCAGCGTTGAGGGCTACCTCTCCTACAATGAGCAGTTCTTC.

A remark on this clonotype: A much larger clone sits a single nucleotide away, making a read error possible. The conserved phenylalanine or tryptophan normally closing the CDR3 is absent here, so this likely arose from a read error. The J gene is TRBJ2-1, the V gene TRBV12-3 or TRBV12-4, with D perhaps TRBD1 (6 bases). CDR3 size: 11 residues. The germline V and J ends were trimmed by 8 bases and 10 bases, with 12 bases remaining between them. CDR3 in DNA: TGTGCCAGCCTCACAGGGCGGGAGCAGTTCCTC. Encoded protein: CASLTGREQFL.

There are many counts of this clonotype. The V call is TRBV10-3, the J call TRBJ1-5; TRBD1 matches 9 bases. Germline assignment: CDR1 ENHRY and CDR2 SYGVKD. The CDR3 contains 14 residues. With V trimmed by 6 bases and J by 5 bases, 5 bases remained unmatched. CDR3: CAISEGQGHQPQHF. The DNA of the CDR3 is TGTGCCATCAGCGAGGGACAGGGCCATCAGCCCCAGCATTTT.

This clonotype was seen a single time. V and J are TRBV28 and TRBJ2-3; 7 bases align to TRBD1. Germline V lookup: CDR1 MDHEN, CDR2 SYDVKM. The CDR3 extends over 17 amino acids. The V and J ends lost 5 bases and 2 bases, in that order; junction bases with no gene match: 13. The CDR3 DNA reads TGTGCCAGCAGTCACCAACAGGGGTGGGCCTTCACAGATACGCAGTATTTT. Translated: CASSHQQGWAFTDTQYF.

Many counts were recorded for this clonotype. The gene calls are TRBV27 and TRBJ1-2, with a weak D call TRBD1 (6 bases). CDR1 is MNHEY and CDR2 is SMNVEV in the germline V gene (reference sequence). The CDR3 spans 15 residues. Between the trimmed V and J ends, which lost 0 bases and 4 bases, there was a span of 12 bases. The CDR3 is CASSLSAGASYGYTF. For the CDR3, the DNA is TGTGCCAGCAGTTTATCCGCAGGGGCCTCCTATGGCTACACCTTC.

The table lists this clonotype with many counts. The chain is built from TRBV12-3 or TRBV12-4 and TRBJ2-3; TRBD2 aligns across 11 bases. Germline trimming cut 6 bases from V and 3 bases from J; bases unmatched to any gene: 14. This CDR3 is 18 amino acids long. The CDR3 is CASRHIAGGPVMTDTQYF. The CDR3 nucleotides are TGTGCCAGCAGACATATAGCGGGAGGGCCAGTCATGACAGATACGCAGTATTTT.

The table lists this clonotype with many counts. DNA of the CDR3: TGCGCCAGCAGCGTAGCAGGAGCAACTAATGAAAAACTGTTTTTT. It codes for CASSVAGATNEKLFF. This chain connects TRBV5-1 to TRBJ1-4; D unresolved. Germline CDR1 is SGHRS and CDR2 is YFSETQ. This CDR3 region has 15 residues. Between the trimmed V and J ends, which lost 4 bases and 0 bases, there was a span of 10 bases.

This clonotype has a count of ten or more. The chain employs TRBV28 and TRBJ2-5, with 7 bases fitting TRBD1. This CDR3 has 13 residues. V lost 5 bases and J lost 5; bases outside the gene matches: 5. CDR1 and CDR2 (germline): MDHEN, SYDVKM. The CDR3 coding sequence is TGTGCCAGCAGTACAGGGGTCCGGGAGACCCAGTACTTC. Its protein product is CASSTGVRETQYF.

This clonotype was found many times. The V gene is TRBV4-2, the J gene TRBJ1-6; D is undetermined. V was trimmed by 4 bases and J by 12 bases, leaving 10 bases between them. CDR3 length: 12 residues. Germline CDR1 reads LGHNA; CDR2 reads YNFKEQ. CDR3 DNA sequence: TGTGCCAGCAGCCTCAGGACGGGACCCCTCCACTTT. Amino acids: CASSLRTGPLHF.

This clonotype was found many times. J is TRBJ1-1 and V is TRBV6-2 or TRBV6-3; 10 nucleotides align to TRBD1. V gave up 7 bases and J gave up 4 bases; unmatched junction bases: 3. Germline CDR1 reads MNHEY; CDR2 reads SVGEGT. The CDR3 covers 13 residues. The CDR3 DNA reads as TGTGCCAGCATGAGGACAGGGGGCACTGAAGCTTTCTTT. Translation: CASMRTGGTEAFF.

There are many counts of this clonotype. This rearrangement joins TRBV6-1 to TRBJ1-1, with D perhaps matching TRBD1 (5 bases). This CDR3 is built from 14 residues. V lost 4 bases and J lost 4, with 13 bases in between. Germline V gives CDR1 MNHNS, CDR2 SASEGT. CDR3 coding DNA: TGTGCCAGCAGTGTTCGGCAGGGTGCCACTGAAGCTTTCTTT. Translated, it gives CASSVRQGATEAFF.

This clonotype has a count of ten or more. The chain joins TRBV28 to TRBJ2-7; 11 bases agree with TRBD2. Germline CDR1 MDHEN, CDR2 SYDVKM. J gave up 3 bases and V 7 bases, and 8 bases lay outside the gene matches. The CDR3 spans 15 residues. CDR3 amino acids: CASTSLAGGHYEQYF. As DNA, the CDR3 is TGTGCCAGCACGAGCCTAGCGGGAGGCCACTACGAGCAGTACTTC.

Many counts were recorded for this clonotype. The chain joins TRBV5-1 to TRBJ2-4; 8 nucleotides match TRBD2. Per germline, CDR1 SGHRS and CDR2 YFSETQ. The trim removed 2 bases at V and 6 bases at J, leaving 1 base unmatched. The CDR3 is 13 amino acids. CDR3 amino acids: CASSFTSGNIQYF. CDR3 bases: TGCGCCAGCAGCTTCACTAGCGGAAACATTCAGTACTTC.